This is a list of T cell receptor beta chains from one sample in a study of blood T cell repertoires in COVID-19. Clones were read by immunoSEQ multiplex PCR, and TCRdb kept only the in-frame ones, dropping some. The sample records roughly 230,000 clones, around 90% being singletons. The sequenced material came from peripheral blood. These receptors were taken from a man in his thirties or forties with COVID-19, enrolled during active disease. Each CDR3 is given with its conserved first and last residue. The order of the fields is clone size, D gene, J gene, V gene, CDR3 protein, CDR3 DNA. D genes are given only for firm matches. Only some rows state a clone size, as once, few, many or a class for expanded clones.

clone size: .
D gene: .
J gene: TRBJ2-7
V gene: TRBV5-6
CDR3 protein: CASSPPGAYEQYF
CDR3 DNA: TGTGCCAGCAGTCCCCCAGGGGCCTACGAGCAGTACTTC

clone size: .
D gene: .
J gene: TRBJ1-4
V gene: TRBV2
CDR3 protein: CASSERGGTNEKLFF
CDR3 DNA: TGTGCCAGCAGTGAAAGGGGTGGCACTAATGAAAAACTGTTTTTT

clone size: .
D gene: .
J gene: TRBJ2-7
V gene: TRBV4-1
CDR3 protein: CASSQIGAYEQYF
CDR3 DNA: TGCGCCAGCAGCCAGATCGGGGCCTACGAGCAGTACTTC

clone size: .
D gene: .
J gene: TRBJ2-5
V gene: TRBV6-5
CDR3 protein: CASSSLSGHETQYF
CDR3 DNA: TGTGCCAGCAGTTCCCTTTCAGGGCACGAGACCCAGTACTTC

clone size: once
D gene: .
J gene: TRBJ2-7
V gene: TRBV19
CDR3 protein: CASSPDRNYEQYF
CDR3 DNA: TGTGCCAGTAGTCCGGACAGAAACTACGAGCAGTACTTC

clone size: .
D gene: TRBD1
J gene: TRBJ2-2
V gene: TRBV9
CDR3 protein: CASSDTGTANTGELFF
CDR3 DNA: TGTGCCAGCAGCGACACCGGGACAGCGAACACCGGGGAGCTGTTTTTT

clone size: .
D gene: .
J gene: TRBJ2-1
V gene: TRBV7-3
CDR3 protein: CASSPNQVSYNEQFF
CDR3 DNA: TGTGCCAGCAGCCCGAACCAGGTCAGTTACAATGAGCAGTTCTTC

clone size: .
D gene: .
J gene: TRBJ2-1
V gene: TRBV5-6
CDR3 protein: CASSPRVRGGLSYNEQFF
CDR3 DNA: TGTGCCAGCAGCCCCCGGGTAAGGGGGGGCCTCTCCTACAATGAGCAGTTCTTC

clone size: .
D gene: .
J gene: TRBJ2-2
V gene: TRBV18
CDR3 protein: CASSLIGTSNTGELFF
CDR3 DNA: TGTGCCAGCTCATTAATAGGGACATCGAACACCGGGGAGCTGTTTTTT

clone size: .
D gene: .
J gene: TRBJ1-2
V gene: TRBV28
CDR3 protein: CASSFGAGRFYGYTF
CDR3 DNA: TGTGCCAGCAGTTTTGGGGCAGGGCGGTTCTATGGCTACACCTTC

clone size: .
D gene: .
J gene: TRBJ1-5
V gene: TRBV30
CDR3 protein: CASGRDSNQPQHF
CDR3 DNA: TGTGCCTCCGGCCGGGATAGCAATCAGCCCCAGCATTTT

clone size: .
D gene: .
J gene: TRBJ1-5
V gene: TRBV19
CDR3 protein: CASSAQGNQPQHF
CDR3 DNA: TGTGCCAGTAGTGCGCAGGGTAATCAGCCCCAGCATTTT

clone size: .
D gene: .
J gene: TRBJ2-7
V gene: TRBV19
CDR3 protein: CASSPGVSSSYEQYF
CDR3 DNA: TGTGCCAGTAGTCCCGGGGTATCAAGCTCCTACGAGCAGTACTTC

clone size: .
D gene: TRBD1
J gene: TRBJ2-2
V gene: TRBV3-1/TRBV3-2
CDR3 protein: CASSSTTGYLAGELFF
CDR3 DNA: TGTGCCAGCAGCTCTACGACAGGGTATCTAGCCGGGGAGCTGTTTTTT

clone size: .
D gene: .
J gene: TRBJ1-6
V gene: TRBV10-2
CDR3 protein: CASSVGGNSPLHF
CDR3 DNA: TGCGCCAGCAGTGTAGGGGGTAATTCACCCCTCCACTTT

clone size: .
D gene: .
J gene: TRBJ1-6
V gene: TRBV27
CDR3 protein: CASRGLIRGGFFNSPLHF
CDR3 DNA: TGTGCCAGCAGGGGGCTGATCAGGGGTGGGTTTTTCAATTCACCCCTCCACTTT

clone size: once
D gene: TRBD1
J gene: TRBJ2-1
V gene: TRBV2
CDR3 protein: CASSEDRGTLNEQFF
CDR3 DNA: TGTGCCAGCAGCGAAGACAGGGGGACCCTCAATGAGCAGTTCTTC

clone size: .
D gene: .
J gene: TRBJ2-1
V gene: TRBV24-1
CDR3 protein: CATSPSSYNEQFF
CDR3 DNA: TGTGCCACCAGTCCGAGTTCCTACAATGAGCAGTTCTTC

clone size: once
D gene: .
J gene: TRBJ2-5
V gene: TRBV5-6
CDR3 protein: CASSLKFSGTAGWGDQYF
CDR3 DNA: TGTGCCAGCAGCTTGAAATTCAGTGGGACGGCTGGCTGGGGGGACCAGTACTTC

clone size: .
D gene: .
J gene: TRBJ1-4
V gene: TRBV11-2
CDR3 protein: CASSLRGYANEKLFF
CDR3 DNA: TGTGCCAGCAGCTTGCGGGGCTATGCTAATGAAAAACTGTTTTTT

clone size: .
D gene: .
J gene: TRBJ1-1
V gene: TRBV19
CDR3 protein: CASSIDYNTEAFF
CDR3 DNA: TGTGCCAGTAGTATAGATTATAACACTGAAGCTTTCTTT

clone size: .
D gene: TRBD2
J gene: TRBJ2-5
V gene: TRBV5-6
CDR3 protein: CASSPGGVGETQYF
CDR3 DNA: TGTGCCAGCAGCCCCGGGGGGGTCGGAGAGACCCAGTACTTC

clone size: .
D gene: .
J gene: TRBJ1-6
V gene: TRBV4-1
CDR3 protein: CASSQATGKRNNSPLHF
CDR3 DNA: TGCGCCAGCAGCCAAGCTACCGGGAAACGGAATAATTCACCCCTCCACTTT

clone size: .
D gene: .
J gene: TRBJ1-3
V gene: TRBV2
CDR3 protein: CASSVGSSGNTIYF
CDR3 DNA: TGTGCCAGCAGTGTAGGGAGCTCTGGAAACACCATATATTTT

clone size: .
D gene: .
J gene: TRBJ1-2
V gene: TRBV6-5
CDR3 protein: CASSYSKTEGYGYTF
CDR3 DNA: TGTGCCAGCAGTTACTCGAAAACAGAAGGCTATGGCTACACCTTC

clone size: .
D gene: TRBD1
J gene: TRBJ1-2
V gene: TRBV7-9
CDR3 protein: CASSLSDRVYGYTF
CDR3 DNA: TGTGCCAGCAGCTTAAGTGACAGGGTATATGGCTACACCTTC

clone size: .
D gene: .
J gene: TRBJ1-1
V gene: TRBV20-1
CDR3 protein: CSASAGHPNTEAFF
CDR3 DNA: TGCAGTGCTAGTGCGGGACACCCGAACACTGAAGCTTTCTTT

clone size: .
D gene: TRBD1
J gene: TRBJ1-5
V gene: TRBV7-9
CDR3 protein: CASSPGQGSNQPQHF
CDR3 DNA: TGTGCCAGCAGCCCAGGACAGGGCAGCAATCAGCCCCAGCATTTT

clone size: .
D gene: .
J gene: TRBJ2-3
V gene: TRBV7-2
CDR3 protein: CASSLSGGADTQYF
CDR3 DNA: TGTGCCAGCAGCTTATCTGGGGGGGCGGATACGCAGTATTTT

clone size: .
D gene: TRBD1
J gene: TRBJ2-2
V gene: TRBV9
CDR3 protein: CASSVAPGQDSGELFF
CDR3 DNA: TGTGCCAGCAGCGTGGCCCCGGGACAGGACTCCGGGGAGCTGTTTTTT

clone size: .
D gene: TRBD1
J gene: TRBJ1-2
V gene: TRBV9
CDR3 protein: CASSAAGTGGPYGYTF
CDR3 DNA: TGTGCCAGCAGCGCGGCCGGGACAGGGGGTCCCTATGGCTACACCTTC

clone size: .
D gene: TRBD2
J gene: TRBJ2-3
V gene: TRBV4-2
CDR3 protein: CASSQEERGGTDTQYF
CDR3 DNA: TGTGCCAGCAGCCAAGAAGAGCGGGGGGGCACAGATACGCAGTATTTT

clone size: .
D gene: .
J gene: TRBJ2-2
V gene: TRBV5-1
CDR3 protein: CASSLEVRTTGELFF
CDR3 DNA: TGCGCCAGCAGCTTGGAAGTGAGGACTACCGGGGAGCTGTTTTTT

clone size: .
D gene: .
J gene: TRBJ1-5
V gene: TRBV5-4
CDR3 protein: CASSPGGNQPQHF
CDR3 DNA: TGTGCCAGCAGCCCGGGCGGGAATCAGCCCCAGCATTTT

clone size: .
D gene: .
J gene: TRBJ1-3
V gene: TRBV6-1
CDR3 protein: CASSEDWGLGNTIYF
CDR3 DNA: TGTGCCAGCAGTGAAGATTGGGGACTTGGAAACACCATATATTTT

clone size: once
D gene: .
J gene: TRBJ1-2
V gene: TRBV12-3/TRBV12-4
CDR3 protein: CASSLGQARGYTF
CDR3 DNA: TGTGCCAGCAGTTTAGGCCAGGCCCGCGGCTACACCTTC

clone size: .
D gene: TRBD2
J gene: TRBJ2-1
V gene: TRBV3-1/TRBV3-2
CDR3 protein: CASSQDAIAGYNSYNEQFF
CDR3 DNA: TGTGCCAGCAGCCAAGATGCAATAGCGGGGTACAACTCCTACAATGAGCAGTTCTTC

clone size: .
D gene: .
J gene: TRBJ2-2
V gene: TRBV28
CDR3 protein: CASSLFTGNAGELFF
CDR3 DNA: TGTGCCAGCAGTTTATTTACAGGGAATGCCGGGGAGCTGTTTTTT

clone size: .
D gene: .
J gene: TRBJ1-6
V gene: TRBV21-1
CDR3 protein: CASSKGSGQDNSPLHF
CDR3 DNA: TGTGCCAGCAGCAAAGGGTCGGGACAAGATAATTCACCCCTCCACTTT

clone size: .
D gene: TRBD1
J gene: TRBJ2-6
V gene: TRBV9
CDR3 protein: CASSWTGAGANVLTF
CDR3 DNA: TGTGCCAGCAGTTGGACAGGGGCTGGGGCCAACGTCCTGACTTTC

clone size: .
D gene: .
J gene: TRBJ1-1
V gene: TRBV7-6
CDR3 protein: CASSLVQEGREAFF
CDR3 DNA: TGTGCCAGCAGCTTAGTTCAGGAGGGTAGGGAAGCTTTCTTT